This T cell receptor beta chain was obtained from a study of T-cell reconstitution after alpha-beta-depleted transplantation in children. The library targeted TCRbeta and was prepared with unique molecular identifiers. Each CDR3 protein is one row after TCRdb ran MiXCR on the PCR reads. The sample contains about 640,000 distinct CDR3 sequences, about an eighth of which appear only once. On this clonotype: The target antigen is unknown.

Whole-study results and caveats: The study traced high day-60 TCRbeta diversity in some patients to surviving recipient T cells and thymic progenitors. Alpha-beta T cells present about two months after transplant were reported to originate from several hundred expanded graft clones.

The clonotype comes from a male patient between 10 and 17 years old who had a stem cell transplant for acute myeloid leukemia, so the T cells may come from the graft donor. The specimen comprised PBMCs, mostly from graft donor cells, sampled 360 days after TCRalphabeta/CD19-depleted stem cell transplant.

The CDR3 sequence: CSVAGQGAREKLFF. CDR3 coding DNA: TGCAGCGTTGCCGGACAGGGGGCAAGAGAAAAACTGTTTTTT. V usage is TRBV29-1 and J usage is TRBJ1-4, with TRBD1 matching over 11 bases. This CDR3 is 14 amino acids long. Germline V gene lookup returns CDR1 SQVTM and CDR2 ANQGSEA. Losses at the gene ends were 4 bases for V and 8 bases for J; bases not matched to a gene: 6.